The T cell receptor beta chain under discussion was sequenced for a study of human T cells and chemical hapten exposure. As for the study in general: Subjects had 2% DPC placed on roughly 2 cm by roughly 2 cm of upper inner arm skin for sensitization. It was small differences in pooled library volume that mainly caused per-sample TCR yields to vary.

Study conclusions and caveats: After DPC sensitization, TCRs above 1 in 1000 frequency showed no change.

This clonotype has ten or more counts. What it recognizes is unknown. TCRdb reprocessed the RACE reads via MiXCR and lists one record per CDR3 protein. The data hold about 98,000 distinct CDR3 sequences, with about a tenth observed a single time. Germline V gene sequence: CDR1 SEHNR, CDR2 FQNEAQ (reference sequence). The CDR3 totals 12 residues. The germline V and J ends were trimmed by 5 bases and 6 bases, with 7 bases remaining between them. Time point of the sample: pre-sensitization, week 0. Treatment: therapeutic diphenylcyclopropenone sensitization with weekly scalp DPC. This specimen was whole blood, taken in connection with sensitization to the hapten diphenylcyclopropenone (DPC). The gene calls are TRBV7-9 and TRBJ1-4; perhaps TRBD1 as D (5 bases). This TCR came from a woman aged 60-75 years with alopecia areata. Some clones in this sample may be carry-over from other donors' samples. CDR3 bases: TGTGCCAGCAGCCCGACAGATGAAAAACTGTTTTTT. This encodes CASSPTDEKLFF.